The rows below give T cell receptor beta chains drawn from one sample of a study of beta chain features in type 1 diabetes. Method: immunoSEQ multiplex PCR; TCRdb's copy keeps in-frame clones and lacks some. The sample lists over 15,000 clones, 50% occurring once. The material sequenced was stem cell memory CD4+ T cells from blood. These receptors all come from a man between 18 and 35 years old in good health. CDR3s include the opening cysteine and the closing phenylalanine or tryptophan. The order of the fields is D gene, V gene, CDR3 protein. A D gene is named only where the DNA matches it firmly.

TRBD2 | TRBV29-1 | CSPGAGEVYEQYF
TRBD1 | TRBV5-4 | CASSLRDRYSYEQYF
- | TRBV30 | CAWSVRQRPTSGANVLTF
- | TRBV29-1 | CSVRTYEQYF
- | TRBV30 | CSGSLQETQYF
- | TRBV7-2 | CASSPSTGTRSGYGYTF
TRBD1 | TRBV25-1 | CASSPGTGIYF
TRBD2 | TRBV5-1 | CASSPGAGGRLDTQYF
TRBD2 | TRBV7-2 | CASSQGLASTDTQYF
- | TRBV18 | CASSPSTTEAFF
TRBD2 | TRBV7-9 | CASSLTGGASEQYF
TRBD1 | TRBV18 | CASSPPGQGTDTQYF
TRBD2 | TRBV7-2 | CASSFSSGNTYEQYF
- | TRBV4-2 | CASSQAPAGRQGWTEAFF
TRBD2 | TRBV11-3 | CASSFHLAGLNEQFF
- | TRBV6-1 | CAVEEYGYTF
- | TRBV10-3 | CAISDHGGLKQADYTDTQYF
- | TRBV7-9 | CASSPNPGTQKTQYF
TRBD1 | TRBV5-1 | CASSLDPGQGYEQYF
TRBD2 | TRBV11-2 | CASSTISGRFLGELFF
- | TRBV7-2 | CASSAHRDIRNTEAFF
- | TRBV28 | CASSLDSGVGNTEAFF
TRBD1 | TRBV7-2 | CASSVGRGRTGELFF
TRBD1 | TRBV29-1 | CSVEGTGGRNTEAFF
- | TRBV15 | CATSRDALGGGTEAFF
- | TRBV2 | CASMMDSYNEQFF
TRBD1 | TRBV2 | CASSEGYRGEGPQHF
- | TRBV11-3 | CASSFSGNTEAFF
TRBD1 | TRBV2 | CASSGNRGPETQYF
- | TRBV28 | CASSQGFGLDNEQFF
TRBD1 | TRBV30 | CAWDPGQGESEAFF
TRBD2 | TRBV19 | CASSVGATSGSQETQYF
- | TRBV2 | CASSNRVSNQPQHF
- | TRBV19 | CASSIRDQPQHF
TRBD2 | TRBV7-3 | CASSPRGDGDEQYF
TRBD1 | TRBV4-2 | CASSAGTGAGNEQFF
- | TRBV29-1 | CSVANAAEAFF
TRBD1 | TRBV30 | CACRDREYSGANVLTF
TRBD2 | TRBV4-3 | CASSLGRERLDTQYF
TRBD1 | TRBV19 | CASSMGTPGQGALFKQYF
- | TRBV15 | CATSNRQETQYF
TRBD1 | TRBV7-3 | CASSWTGGSYEQYF
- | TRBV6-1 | CASSENYIQGNTEAFF
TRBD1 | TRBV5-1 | CASSILTGNDYGYTF
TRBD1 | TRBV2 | CASSPQGSSEKLFF
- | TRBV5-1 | CASSLTGSSGANVLTF
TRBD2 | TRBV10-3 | CAISDNSPGLAVLRDYEQYF
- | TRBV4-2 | CASSQGGGLEAFF
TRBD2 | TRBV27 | CASSLWEREIYEQYF
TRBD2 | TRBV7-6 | CASSRLAGGLVGELFF
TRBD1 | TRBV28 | CASTLGGPNQPQHF
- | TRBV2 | CASSEARATQGAGELFF
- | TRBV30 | CAWVEGAGYGYTF
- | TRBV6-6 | CASSYSRGFDSPLHF
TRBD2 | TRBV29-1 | CSVAGLAGGSVTGTYEQYF